This T cell receptor (beta chain) was retrieved from a study of blood T cells in healthy people across ages. Whole-study results and caveats: Diversity was higher, and naive CD4+ cells more numerous, in long-lived donors than in aged donors.

Then a second PCR, running about 6 to 12 cycles, was carried out with a sample-barcoded 5' primer and a J-beta primer mix. A template-switch adaptor with 12 random nucleotides tagged each cDNA molecule. TCRdb fed the 5' RACE reads into MiXCR, producing one record per CDR3 protein. The data contain about a million distinct CDR3 sequences, 35% to 45% of them singletons. To note about this clonotype: Its specificity is unknown.

The CDR3 loop spans 13 amino acids. In germline, CDR1 is SNHLY, CDR2 FYNNEI. V was pared by 8 bases and J by 0 bases, with 10 bases between. Caucasian individuals from Russia who were healthy and aged about 6 to 90 acted as donors. A minimum of 5 micrograms of total RNA was extracted per sample. This receptor was taken from a man younger than 30 in good health. The chain recombines TRBV2 with TRBJ1-2; TRBD1 might be the D (5 bases). Input material: blood. CDR3 region: CASGGRPNYGYTF. The DNA for the CDR3 is TGTGCCAGCGGGGGGAGACCTAACTATGGCTACACCTTC. Looking up the rest from reference TRBV2 and TRBJ1-2 gives the full variable domain: EPEVTQTPSHQVTQMGQEVILRCVPISNHLYFYWYRQILGQKVEFLVSFYNNEISEKSEIFDDQFSVERPDGSNFTLKIRSTKLEDSAMYFCASGGRPNYGYTFGSGTRLTVV.